Detailed here is one T cell receptor beta chain. Its antigen has not been determined. No base quality values were provided; no much bigger clone lies one nucleotide off. From its cysteine to its phenylalanine, the CDR3 spans 15 amino acids. Only the CDR3 portion is preserved as DNA: 45 bases, with reading frame beginning at the first base. Per the germline V gene, ENHRY is the CDR1 and SYGVKD is the CDR2. The V end loses 3 bases and the J end loses 6 bases, and a stretch of 17 bases separates them. The immunoSEQ Assay, a bias-controlled multiplex PCR, was used to amplify TCRbeta CDR3 regions from genomic DNA. The study's processing was this. The number of nucleated cells in each sample was estimated from the amplification of reference gene primers within the assay. To quantify the absolute abundance of each unique TCRbeta CDR3 rearrangement, sequence reads were collapsed and filtered. For each sample, productive Simpson clonality was calculated as the square root of Simpson's diversity index over productive rearrangements. The clones in this table, taken by TCRdb from immuneACCESS, are in-frame only. Not every clone is retained; where verified, under half of the shortfall comes from an unresolved V gene, and the cause of the rest is unknown. V and J calls and clone size are those listed in that table; D and trimming were worked out from the DNA. Within this sample are under 300,000 clones, with approximately 83% of them counted one time only. The ten largest account for about 2% of the sample.

Another Seattle source contributed samples from volunteer blood donors who had recovered from COVID-19. The collaborating institutions used their own protocols to collect whole blood in K2EDTA tubes. For TCRbeta analysis, collaborator samples were shipped as frozen whole blood, as isolated PBMCs, or as DNA extracted from either sample type. The data originate from a study of blood T cell repertoires in COVID-19 (dated by TCRdb to about 2020). As for the study more broadly: The collaborator samples originated in the United States, Italy and Spain and spanned the acute and convalescent phases of COVID-19. Where available, HLA class I and class II types were taken from metadata supplied by the sample provider and were not determined by assay-based typing. Sample metadata almost always included a de-identified subject ID, COVID-19 status, age in years and sex. Samples came from the ongoing ImmuneRACE study (first 160 participants) plus 1,254 subjects from 6 global collaborators. The material from the prospective study consisted of cDNA or gDNA derived from T cells, B-cell-depleted T cells, or PBMCs. The dataset comprised deeply sampled blood TCRbeta repertoires from subjects exposed to, actively infected with, or recovered from COVID-19. The repertoires were made available in a free public database intended to serve as a resource for research on the immune response to SARS-CoV-2. On the study overall, not on this receptor specifically: The quantity of clinical and demographic metadata differed by source and by participant and was supplied without curation.

Sequencing used peripheral blood. Here the chain combines TRBV10-3 and TRBJ1-1, with no reliable assignment of the D segment. This sequence originates from a young man who had recovered from COVID-19. The CDR3 region: CAISDTVEGRAEAFF. The nucleotide sequence is TGTGCCATCAGTGACACTGTGGAGGGCCGGGCTGAAGCTTTCTTT.